The 2 T cell receptor beta chains below were found in one sample sequenced in a study of blood T cell repertoires in COVID-19. Some clones are missing from TCRdb's copy, which holds only in-frame ones; the method was immunoSEQ multiplex PCR. In the table there are about 260,000 clones, about 89% of which are singletons. The source material was peripheral blood. These receptor sequences come from a man between 40 and 49 years old who had recovered from COVID-19.

This chain joins TRBV6-1 and TRBJ1-1; TRBD1 matches at 7 bases. The germline V gene encodes CDR1 MNHNS and CDR2 SASEGT. Losses at the gene ends were 3 bases for V and 10 bases for J; bases not matched to a gene: 11. The CDR3 extends over 14 amino acids. CDR3 bases: TGTGCCAGCAGTGACCGGGGAACAGGGGCATCAGCTTTCTTT. It translates to CASSDRGTGASAFF.

This clone was picked up a small number of times. J is TRBJ1-1 and V is TRBV11-2; a weak D match, TRBD1 (5 bases). Germline V lookup: CDR1 SGHAT, CDR2 FQNNGV. The CDR3 runs 15 residues. With 1 base removed from V and 2 bases from J, the gap between germline ends came to 11 bases. The CDR3 here is CASSLVAGVNTEAFF. The CDR3 DNA sequence: TGTGCCAGCAGCTTAGTCGCGGGGGTTAACACTGAAGCTTTCTTT.